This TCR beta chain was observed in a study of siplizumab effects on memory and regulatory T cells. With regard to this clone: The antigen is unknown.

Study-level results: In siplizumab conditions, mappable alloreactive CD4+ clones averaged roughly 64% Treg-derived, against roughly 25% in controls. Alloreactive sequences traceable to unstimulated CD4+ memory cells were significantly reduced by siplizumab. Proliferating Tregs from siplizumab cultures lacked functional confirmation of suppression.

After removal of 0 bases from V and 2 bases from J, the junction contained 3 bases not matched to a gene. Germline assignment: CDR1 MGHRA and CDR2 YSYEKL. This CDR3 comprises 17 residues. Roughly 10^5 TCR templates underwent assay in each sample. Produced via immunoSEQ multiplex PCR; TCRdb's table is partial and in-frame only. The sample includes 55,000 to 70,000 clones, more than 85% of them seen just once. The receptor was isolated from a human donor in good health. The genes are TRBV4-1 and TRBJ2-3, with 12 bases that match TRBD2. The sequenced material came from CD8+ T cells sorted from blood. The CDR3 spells CASSQDRLAGDTDTQYF. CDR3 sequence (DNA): TGCGCCAGCAGCCAAGATAGACTAGCGGGGGACACAGATACGCAGTATTTT.